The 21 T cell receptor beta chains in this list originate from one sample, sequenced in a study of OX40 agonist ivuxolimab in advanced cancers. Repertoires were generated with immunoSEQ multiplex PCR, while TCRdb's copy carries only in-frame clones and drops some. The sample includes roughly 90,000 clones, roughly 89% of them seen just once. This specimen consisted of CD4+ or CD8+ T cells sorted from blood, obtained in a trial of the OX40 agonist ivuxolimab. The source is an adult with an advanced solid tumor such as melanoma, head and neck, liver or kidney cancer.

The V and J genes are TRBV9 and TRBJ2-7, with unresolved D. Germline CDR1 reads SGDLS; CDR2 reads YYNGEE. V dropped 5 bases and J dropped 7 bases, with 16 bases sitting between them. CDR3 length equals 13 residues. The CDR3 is CASSEGPSGEQYF. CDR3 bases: TGTGCCAGCAGTGAAGGACCGTCTGGTGAGCAGTACTTC.

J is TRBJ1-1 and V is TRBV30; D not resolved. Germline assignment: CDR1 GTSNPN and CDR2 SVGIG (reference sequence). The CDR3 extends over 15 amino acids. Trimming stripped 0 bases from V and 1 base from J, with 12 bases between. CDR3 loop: CAWSVHERGNTEAFF. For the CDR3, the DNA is TGTGCCTGGAGTGTACATGAACGGGGGAACACTGAAGCTTTCTTT.

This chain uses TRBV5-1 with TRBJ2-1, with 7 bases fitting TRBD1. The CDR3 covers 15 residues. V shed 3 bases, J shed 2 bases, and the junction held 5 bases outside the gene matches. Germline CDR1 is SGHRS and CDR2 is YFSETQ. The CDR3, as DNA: TGCGCCAGCAGCTCGACTACAGGGGCCTACAATGAGCAGTTCTTC. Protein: CASSSTTGAYNEQFF.

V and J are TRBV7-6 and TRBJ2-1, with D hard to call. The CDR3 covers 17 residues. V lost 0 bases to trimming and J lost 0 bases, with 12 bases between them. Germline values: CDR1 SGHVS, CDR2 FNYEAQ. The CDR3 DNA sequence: TGTGCCAGCAGCTTAGCCGGCACAATGAGCTCCTACAATGAGCAGTTCTTC. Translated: CASSLAGTMSSYNEQFF.

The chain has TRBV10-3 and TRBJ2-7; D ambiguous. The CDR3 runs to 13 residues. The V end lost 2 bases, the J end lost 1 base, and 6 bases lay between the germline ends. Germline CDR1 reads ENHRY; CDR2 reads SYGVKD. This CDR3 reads CAISEALSYEQYF. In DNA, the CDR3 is TGTGCCATCAGTGAGGCCCTTTCCTACGAGCAGTACTTC.

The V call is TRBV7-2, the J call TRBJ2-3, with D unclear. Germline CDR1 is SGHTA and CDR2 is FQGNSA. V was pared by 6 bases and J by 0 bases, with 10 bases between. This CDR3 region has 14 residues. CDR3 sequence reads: CASRATTSTDTQYF. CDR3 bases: TGTGCCAGCAGGGCCACGACTAGCACAGATACGCAGTATTTT.

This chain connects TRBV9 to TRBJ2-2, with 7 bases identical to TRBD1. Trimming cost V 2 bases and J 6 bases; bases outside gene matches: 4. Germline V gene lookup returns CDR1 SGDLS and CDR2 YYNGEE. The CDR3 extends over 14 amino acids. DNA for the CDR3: TGTGCCAGCAGCGTTCGAGGGGGCCCCGGGGAGCTGTTTTTT. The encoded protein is CASSVRGGPGELFF.

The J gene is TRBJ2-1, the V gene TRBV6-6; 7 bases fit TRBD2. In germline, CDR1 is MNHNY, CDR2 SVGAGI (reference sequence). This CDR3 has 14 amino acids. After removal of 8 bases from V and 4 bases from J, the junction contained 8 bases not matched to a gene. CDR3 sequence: CASSRAGPYNEQFF. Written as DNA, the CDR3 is TGTGCCAGCTCGAGAGCGGGACCTTACAATGAGCAGTTCTTC.

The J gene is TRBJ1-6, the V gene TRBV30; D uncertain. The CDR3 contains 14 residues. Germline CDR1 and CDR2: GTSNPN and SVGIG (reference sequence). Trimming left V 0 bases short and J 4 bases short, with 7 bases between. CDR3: CAWSVHRYNSPLHF. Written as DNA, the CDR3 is TGTGCCTGGAGTGTACACAGATATAATTCACCCCTCCACTTT. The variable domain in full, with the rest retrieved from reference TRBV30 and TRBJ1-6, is SQTIHQWPATLVQPVGSPLSLECTVEGTSNPNLYWYRQAAGRGLQLLFYSVGIGQISSEVPQNLSASRPQDRQFILSSKKLLLSDSGFYLCAWSVHRYNSPLHFGNGTRLTVT.

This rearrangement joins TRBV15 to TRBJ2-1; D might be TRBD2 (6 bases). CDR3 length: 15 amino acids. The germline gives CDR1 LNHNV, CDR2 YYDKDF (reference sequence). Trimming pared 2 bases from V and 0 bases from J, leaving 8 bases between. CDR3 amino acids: CATSRSGSSYNEQFF. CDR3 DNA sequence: TGTGCCACCAGCAGATCCGGGAGCTCCTACAATGAGCAGTTCTTC. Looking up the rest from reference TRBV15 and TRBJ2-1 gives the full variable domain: DAMVIQNPRYQVTQFGKPVTLSCSQTLNHNVMYWYQQKSSQAPKLLFHYYDKDFNNEADTPDNFQSRRPNTSFCFLDIRSPGLGDTAMYLCATSRSGSSYNEQFFGPGTRLTVL.

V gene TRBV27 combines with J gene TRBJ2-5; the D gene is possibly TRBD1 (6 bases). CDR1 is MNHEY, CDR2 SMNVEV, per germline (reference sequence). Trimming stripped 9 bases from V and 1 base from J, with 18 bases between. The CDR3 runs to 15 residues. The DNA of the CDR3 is TGTGCCAGTCGGAAACTGACAGGACCCCAAGAGACCCAGTACTTC. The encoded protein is CASRKLTGPQETQYF.

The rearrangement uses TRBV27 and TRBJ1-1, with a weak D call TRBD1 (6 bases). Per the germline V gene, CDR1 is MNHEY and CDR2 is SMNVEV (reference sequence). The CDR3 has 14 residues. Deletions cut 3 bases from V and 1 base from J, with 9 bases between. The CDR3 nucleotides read TGTGCCAGCAGTTTTCAGGGGAGGAACACTGAAGCTTTCTTT. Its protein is CASSFQGRNTEAFF.

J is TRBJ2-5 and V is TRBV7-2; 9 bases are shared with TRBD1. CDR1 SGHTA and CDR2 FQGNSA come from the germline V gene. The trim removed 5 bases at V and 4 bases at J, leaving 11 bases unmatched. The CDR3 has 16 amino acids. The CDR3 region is CASSPRRGQGGETQYF. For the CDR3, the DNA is TGTGCCAGCAGCCCGCGCCGGGGACAGGGAGGAGAGACCCAGTACTTC.

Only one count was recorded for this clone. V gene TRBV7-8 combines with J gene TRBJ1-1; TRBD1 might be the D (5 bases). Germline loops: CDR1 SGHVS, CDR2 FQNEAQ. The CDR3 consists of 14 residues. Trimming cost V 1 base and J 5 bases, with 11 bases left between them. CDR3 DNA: TGTGCCAGCAGCTTAGGTACGGGGCTAACTGAAGCTTTCTTT. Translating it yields CASSLGTGLTEAFF.

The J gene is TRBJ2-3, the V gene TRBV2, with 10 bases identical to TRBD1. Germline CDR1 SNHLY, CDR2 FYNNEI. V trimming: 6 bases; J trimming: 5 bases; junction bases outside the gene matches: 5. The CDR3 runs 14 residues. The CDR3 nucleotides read TGTGCCAGCAGGGTAGGACAGGGGGAAGATACGCAGTATTTT. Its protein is CASRVGQGEDTQYF.

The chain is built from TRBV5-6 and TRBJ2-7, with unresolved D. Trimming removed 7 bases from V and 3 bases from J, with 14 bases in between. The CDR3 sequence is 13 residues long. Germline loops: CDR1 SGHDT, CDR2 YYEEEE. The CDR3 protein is CASGLASGYEQYF. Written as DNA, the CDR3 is TGTGCCAGCGGATTGGCCTCAGGCTACGAGCAGTACTTC.

The CDR3 DNA sequence: TGTGCCAGCAGTTTGGGACAGGGGGTTATGGGCTACACCTTC. This translates into CASSLGQGVMGYTF. The rearrangement joins TRBV27 to TRBJ1-2; 11 bases are shared with TRBD1. Per germline, CDR1 MNHEY and CDR2 SMNVEV (reference sequence). This CDR3 comprises 14 residues. J lost 8 bases, V lost 3 bases, and 5 bases had no gene match.

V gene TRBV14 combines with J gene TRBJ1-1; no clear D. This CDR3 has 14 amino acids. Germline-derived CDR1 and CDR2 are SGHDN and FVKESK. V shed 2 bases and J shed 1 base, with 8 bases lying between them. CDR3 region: CASSQWSGNTEAFF. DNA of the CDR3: TGTGCCAGCAGCCAATGGTCAGGGAACACTGAAGCTTTCTTT.

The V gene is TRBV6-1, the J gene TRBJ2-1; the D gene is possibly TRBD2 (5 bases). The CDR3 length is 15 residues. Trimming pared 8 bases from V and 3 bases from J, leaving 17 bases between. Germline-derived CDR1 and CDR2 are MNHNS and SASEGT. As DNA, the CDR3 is TGTGCCAGCTACGATTCCGGACTTTTCTACAATGAGCAGTTCTTC. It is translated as CASYDSGLFYNEQFF.

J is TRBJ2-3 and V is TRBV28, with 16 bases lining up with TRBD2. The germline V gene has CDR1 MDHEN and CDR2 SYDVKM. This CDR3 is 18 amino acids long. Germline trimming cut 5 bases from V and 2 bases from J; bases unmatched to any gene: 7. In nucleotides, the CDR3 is TGTGCCAGCAGTATCGGGACTAGCGGGGGGGGAAACACAGATACGCAGTATTTT. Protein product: CASSIGTSGGGNTDTQYF.

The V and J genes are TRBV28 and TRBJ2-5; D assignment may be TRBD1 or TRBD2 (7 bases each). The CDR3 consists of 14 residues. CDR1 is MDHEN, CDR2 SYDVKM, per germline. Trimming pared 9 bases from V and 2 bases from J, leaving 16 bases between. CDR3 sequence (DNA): TGTGCCAGTGGGGGGGACAGCATTCAAGAGACCCAGTACTTC. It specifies CASGGDSIQETQYF. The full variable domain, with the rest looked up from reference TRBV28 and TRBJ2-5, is DVKVTQSSRYLVKRTGEKVFLECVQDMDHENMFWYRQDPGLGLRLIYFSYDVKMKEKGDIPEGYSVSREKKERFSLILESASTNQTSMYLCASGGDSIQETQYFGPGTRLLVL.